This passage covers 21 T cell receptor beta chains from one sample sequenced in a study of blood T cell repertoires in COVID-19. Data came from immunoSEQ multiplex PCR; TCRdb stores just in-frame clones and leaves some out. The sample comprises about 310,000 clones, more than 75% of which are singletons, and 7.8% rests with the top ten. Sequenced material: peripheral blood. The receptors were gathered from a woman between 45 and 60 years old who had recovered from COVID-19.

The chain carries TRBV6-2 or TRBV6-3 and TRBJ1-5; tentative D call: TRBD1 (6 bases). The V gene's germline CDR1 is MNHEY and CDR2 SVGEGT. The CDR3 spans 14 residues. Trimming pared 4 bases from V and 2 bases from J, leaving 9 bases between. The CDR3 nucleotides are TGTGCCAGCAGTTTTTGGACAGGCAATCAGCCCCAGCATTTT. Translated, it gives CASSFWTGNQPQHF.

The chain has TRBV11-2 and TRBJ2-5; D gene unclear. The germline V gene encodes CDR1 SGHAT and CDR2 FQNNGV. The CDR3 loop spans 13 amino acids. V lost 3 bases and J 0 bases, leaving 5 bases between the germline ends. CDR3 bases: TGTGCCAGCAGCTTCGCAGACCAAGAGACCCAGTACTTC. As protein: CASSFADQETQYF.

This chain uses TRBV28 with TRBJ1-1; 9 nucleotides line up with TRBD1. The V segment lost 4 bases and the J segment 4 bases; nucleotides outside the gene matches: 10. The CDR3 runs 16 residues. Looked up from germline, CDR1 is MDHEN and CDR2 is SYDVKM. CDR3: CASSYTGGAGITEAFF. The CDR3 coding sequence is TGTGCCAGCAGTTATACAGGGGGCGCGGGAATCACTGAAGCTTTCTTT.

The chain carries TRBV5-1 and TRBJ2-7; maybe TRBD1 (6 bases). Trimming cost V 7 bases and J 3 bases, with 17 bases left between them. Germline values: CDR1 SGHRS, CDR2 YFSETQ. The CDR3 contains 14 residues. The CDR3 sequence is CASGDRDKGYEQYF. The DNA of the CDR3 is TGCGCCAGCGGGGACCGGGACAAGGGCTACGAGCAGTACTTC.

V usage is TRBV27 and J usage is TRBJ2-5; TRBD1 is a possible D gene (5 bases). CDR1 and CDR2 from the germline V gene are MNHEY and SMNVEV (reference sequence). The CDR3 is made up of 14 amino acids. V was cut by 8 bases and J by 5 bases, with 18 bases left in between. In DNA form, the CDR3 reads TGTGCCAGCGGACCTAATCAGGGTTGGGAGACCCAGTACTTC. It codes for CASGPNQGWETQYF.

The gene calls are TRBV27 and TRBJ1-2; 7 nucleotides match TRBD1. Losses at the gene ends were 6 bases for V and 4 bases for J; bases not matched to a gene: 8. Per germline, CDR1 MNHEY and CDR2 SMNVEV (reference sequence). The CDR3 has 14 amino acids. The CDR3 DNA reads TGTGCCAGCAGATTGACAGGGAGTATCTATGGCTACACCTTC. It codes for CASRLTGSIYGYTF.

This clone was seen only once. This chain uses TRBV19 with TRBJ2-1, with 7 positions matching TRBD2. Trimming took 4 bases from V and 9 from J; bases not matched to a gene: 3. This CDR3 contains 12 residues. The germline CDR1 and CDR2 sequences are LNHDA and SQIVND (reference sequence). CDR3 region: CASSTLAGEQFF. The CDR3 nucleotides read TGTGCCAGTAGTACCTTAGCGGGTGAGCAGTTCTTC.

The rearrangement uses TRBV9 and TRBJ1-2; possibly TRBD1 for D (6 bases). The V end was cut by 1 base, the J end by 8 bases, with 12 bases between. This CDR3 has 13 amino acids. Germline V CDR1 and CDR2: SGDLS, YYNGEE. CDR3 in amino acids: CASSVPGQFGYTF. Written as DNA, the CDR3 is TGTGCCAGCAGCGTACCTGGACAGTTCGGCTACACCTTC.

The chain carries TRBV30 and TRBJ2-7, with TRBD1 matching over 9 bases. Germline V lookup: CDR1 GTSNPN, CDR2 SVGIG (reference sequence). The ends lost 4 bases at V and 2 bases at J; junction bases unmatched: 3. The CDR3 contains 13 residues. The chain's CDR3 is CAWTGTGTYEQYF. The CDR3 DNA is TGTGCCTGGACTGGGACAGGGACCTACGAGCAGTACTTC.

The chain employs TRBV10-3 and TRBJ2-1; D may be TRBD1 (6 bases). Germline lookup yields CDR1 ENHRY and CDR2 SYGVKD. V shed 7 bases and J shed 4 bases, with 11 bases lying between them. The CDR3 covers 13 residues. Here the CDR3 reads CAIIEGEYNEQFF. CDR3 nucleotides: TGTGCCATCATCGAGGGGGAATACAATGAGCAGTTCTTC.

The CDR3 region is CASSQARYGYTF. CDR3 DNA sequence: TGTGCCAGCAGCCAGGCTCGCTATGGCTACACCTTC. The J gene is TRBJ1-2, the V gene TRBV3-1 (or the pseudogene TRBV3-2); D is unresolved. Germline loops: CDR1 LGHDT, CDR2 YNNKEL (reference sequence). Trimming took 3 bases from V and 4 from J, leaving 6 bases between them. The CDR3 contains 12 residues.

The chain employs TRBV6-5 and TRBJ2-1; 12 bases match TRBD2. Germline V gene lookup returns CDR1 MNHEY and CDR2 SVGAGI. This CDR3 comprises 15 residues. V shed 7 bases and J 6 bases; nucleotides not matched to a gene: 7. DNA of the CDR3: TGTGCCAGCATTAGGGGACTAGCGGGCTTCAATGAGCAGTTCTTC. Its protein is CASIRGLAGFNEQFF.

CDR3 DNA sequence: TGCAGTGCTAGTGACCCAAGGGACTGGAACTCTGGAAACACCATATATTTT. Translation gives CSASDPRDWNSGNTIYF. The chain employs TRBV20-1 and TRBJ1-3, with D perhaps TRBD1 (5 bases). V was pared by 3 bases and J by 0 bases, with 18 bases between. CDR1 and CDR2 (germline): DFQATT, SNEGSKA (reference sequence). This CDR3 has 17 residues.

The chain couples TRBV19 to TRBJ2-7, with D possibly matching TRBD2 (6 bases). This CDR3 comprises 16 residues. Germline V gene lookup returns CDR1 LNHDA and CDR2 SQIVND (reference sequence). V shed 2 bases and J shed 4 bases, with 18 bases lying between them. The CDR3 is CASSIMGDSGRYEQYF. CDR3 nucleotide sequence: TGTGCCAGTAGTATAATGGGGGACTCGGGGAGGTACGAGCAGTACTTC.

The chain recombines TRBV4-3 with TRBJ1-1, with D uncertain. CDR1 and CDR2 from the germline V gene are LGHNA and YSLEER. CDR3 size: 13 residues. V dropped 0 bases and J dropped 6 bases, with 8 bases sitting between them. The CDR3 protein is CASSQDLSAEAFF. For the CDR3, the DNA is TGCGCCAGCAGCCAAGATCTCTCCGCTGAAGCTTTCTTT.

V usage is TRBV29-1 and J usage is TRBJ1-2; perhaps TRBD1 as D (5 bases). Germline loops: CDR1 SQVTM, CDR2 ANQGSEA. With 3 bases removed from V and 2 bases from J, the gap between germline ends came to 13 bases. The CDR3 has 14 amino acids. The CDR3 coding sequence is TGCAGCGTTGAGCCTCAGGGTCTAAACTATGGCTACACCTTC. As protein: CSVEPQGLNYGYTF.

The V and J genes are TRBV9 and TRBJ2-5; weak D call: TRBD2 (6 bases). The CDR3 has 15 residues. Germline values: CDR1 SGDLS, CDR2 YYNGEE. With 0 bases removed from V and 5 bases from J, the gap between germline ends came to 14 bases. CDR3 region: CASSVDGGMGETQYF. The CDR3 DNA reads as TGTGCCAGCAGCGTAGATGGGGGGATGGGGGAGACCCAGTACTTC.

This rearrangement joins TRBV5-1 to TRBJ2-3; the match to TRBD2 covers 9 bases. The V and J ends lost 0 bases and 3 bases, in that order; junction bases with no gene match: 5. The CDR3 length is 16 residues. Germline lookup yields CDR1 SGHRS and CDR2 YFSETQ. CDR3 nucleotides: TGCGCCAGCAGCTTGGTGGCTAGCGGGACAACAGATACGCAGTATTTT. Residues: CASSLVASGTTDTQYF.

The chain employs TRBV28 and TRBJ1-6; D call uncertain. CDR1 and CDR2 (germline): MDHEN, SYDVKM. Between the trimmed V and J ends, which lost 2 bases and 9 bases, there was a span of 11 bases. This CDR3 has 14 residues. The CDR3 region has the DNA TGTGCCAGCAGTTTAAGTGGCAGAGGTTCACCCCTCCACTTT. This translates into CASSLSGRGSPLHF.

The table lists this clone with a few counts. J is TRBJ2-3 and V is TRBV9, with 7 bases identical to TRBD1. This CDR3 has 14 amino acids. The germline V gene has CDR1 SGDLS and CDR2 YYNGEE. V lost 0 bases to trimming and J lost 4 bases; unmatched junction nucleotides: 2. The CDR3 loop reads CASSVGDRADTQYF. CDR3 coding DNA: TGTGCCAGCAGCGTAGGAGACAGGGCAGATACGCAGTATTTT.

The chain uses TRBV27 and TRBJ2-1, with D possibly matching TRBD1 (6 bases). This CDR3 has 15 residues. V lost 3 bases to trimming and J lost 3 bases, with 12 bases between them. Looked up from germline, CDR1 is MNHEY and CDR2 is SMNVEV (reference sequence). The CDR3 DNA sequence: TGTGCCAGCAGTTTTACCGGGACAAACTACAATGAGCAGTTCTTC. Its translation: CASSFTGTNYNEQFF.